Listed below are T cell receptor beta chains from one sample, sequenced in a study of response to subunit inactivated influenza vaccine. TCRdb reprocessed the RT-PCR reads with MiXCR, giving one entry per CDR3 protein. This sample has hundreds of thousands of distinct CDR3 sequences, with 10% to 15% found just once. The specimen comprised PBMCs from blood, sampled on the day of vaccination. The receptors originated from a man in his fifties who received an inactivated influenza vaccine. Both conserved end residues are part of each CDR3. The order of the fields is D gene, V gene, clone size, J gene, CDR3 protein, CDR3 DNA. D genes are given only for firm matches. The size of a clone is reported for some rows only, either as once, few or many, or as a class for expanded clones.

d_call: -; v_call: TRBV10-3; clone_size: -; j_call: TRBJ1-3; cdr3_aa: CAISQYPGTSASFSGNTIYF; cdr3_nt: TGTGCCATCAGTCAATATCCCGGGACCTCGGCCTCCTTCTCTGGAAACACCATATATTTT
d_call: -; v_call: TRBV28; clone_size: -; j_call: TRBJ2-1; cdr3_aa: CASSLPTIGGRSRDEQFF; cdr3_nt: TGTGCCAGCAGTTTACCGACGATCGGAGGGAGGTCCCGCGATGAGCAGTTCTTC
d_call: -; v_call: TRBV12-3/TRBV12-4; clone_size: -; j_call: TRBJ2-1; cdr3_aa: CASSSSRNNEQFF; cdr3_nt: TGTGCCAGCAGTAGTTCTAGAAACAATGAGCAGTTCTTC
d_call: TRBD1; v_call: TRBV19; clone_size: many; j_call: TRBJ1-5; cdr3_aa: CASSTGTGYSNQPQHF; cdr3_nt: TGTGCCAGTAGTACCGGGACAGGGTATAGCAATCAGCCCCAGCATTTT
d_call: -; v_call: TRBV6-2/TRBV6-3; clone_size: few; j_call: TRBJ2-1; cdr3_aa: CASSYSPGSSYNEQFF; cdr3_nt: TGTGCCAGCAGTTACTCGCCGGGTAGCTCCTACAATGAGCAGTTCTTC
d_call: TRBD2; v_call: TRBV4-2; clone_size: -; j_call: TRBJ2-3; cdr3_aa: CASSQEGLAGVDTQYF; cdr3_nt: TGTGCCAGCAGCCAAGAAGGACTAGCGGGAGTAGATACGCAGTATTTT
d_call: -; v_call: TRBV9; clone_size: -; j_call: TRBJ1-5; cdr3_aa: CASSVGLGPESQPQHF; cdr3_nt: TGTGCCAGCAGCGTGGGTCTGGGACCGGAGTCACAGCCCCAGCATTTT
d_call: -; v_call: TRBV5-4; clone_size: many; j_call: TRBJ2-7; cdr3_aa: CASSGDYEQYF; cdr3_nt: TGTGCCAGCAGCGGAGACTACGAGCAGTACTTC
d_call: TRBD2; v_call: TRBV18; clone_size: -; j_call: TRBJ2-1; cdr3_aa: CASSPSSGGAVYNEQFF; cdr3_nt: TGTGCCAGCTCCCCGAGTAGCGGGGGGGCCGTCTACAATGAGCAGTTCTTC
d_call: -; v_call: TRBV5-1; clone_size: many; j_call: TRBJ2-7; cdr3_aa: CASSLATGPSYEQYF; cdr3_nt: TGCGCCAGCAGCTTGGCGACAGGCCCATCTTACGAGCAGTACTTC
d_call: -; v_call: TRBV28; clone_size: -; j_call: TRBJ1-5; cdr3_aa: CASSLQKPQPQHF; cdr3_nt: TGTGCCAGCAGTTTACAAAAGCCCCAGCCCCAGCATTTT
d_call: TRBD2; v_call: TRBV5-1; clone_size: many; j_call: TRBJ2-3; cdr3_aa: CASSRLADTDTQYF; cdr3_nt: TGCGCCAGCAGCCGACTAGCAGACACAGATACGCAGTATTTT
d_call: -; v_call: TRBV5-6; clone_size: -; j_call: TRBJ2-1; cdr3_aa: CASGLNEQFF; cdr3_nt: TGTGCCAGCGGCTTAAATGAGCAGTTCTTC
d_call: TRBD2; v_call: TRBV4-2; clone_size: -; j_call: TRBJ2-1; cdr3_aa: CASSQAQGLAGINEQFF; cdr3_nt: TGTGCCAGCAGCCAAGCCCAGGGACTAGCGGGGATCAATGAGCAGTTCTTC
d_call: TRBD2; v_call: TRBV7-2; clone_size: few; j_call: TRBJ2-7; cdr3_aa: CASSARTSTYEQYF; cdr3_nt: TGTGCCAGCAGCGCGAGGACTAGTACCTACGAGCAGTACTTC
d_call: TRBD2; v_call: TRBV6-1; clone_size: few; j_call: TRBJ2-7; cdr3_aa: CASRLTSGSSYEQYF; cdr3_nt: TGTGCCAGCAGACTGACTAGCGGGAGCTCCTACGAGCAGTACTTC
d_call: -; v_call: TRBV12-3/TRBV12-4; clone_size: many; j_call: TRBJ2-1; cdr3_aa: CASSLMARVGEQFF; cdr3_nt: TGTGCCAGCAGTTTAATGGCCAGGGTAGGCGAGCAGTTCTTC
d_call: TRBD1; v_call: TRBV5-1; clone_size: few; j_call: TRBJ2-5; cdr3_aa: CASTLRTGNIETQYF; cdr3_nt: TGCGCCAGCACCCTTCGGACAGGGAATATCGAGACCCAGTACTTC
d_call: TRBD1; v_call: TRBV7-2; clone_size: -; j_call: TRBJ2-7; cdr3_aa: CASSTRDRGHEQYF; cdr3_nt: TGTGCCAGCAGCACCCGGGACAGGGGGCACGAGCAGTACTTC
d_call: -; v_call: TRBV5-6; clone_size: many; j_call: TRBJ2-7; cdr3_aa: CASSPLYSDSYEQYF; cdr3_nt: TGTGCCAGCAGCCCCCTATACTCGGACTCCTACGAGCAGTACTTC
d_call: -; v_call: TRBV7-8; clone_size: -; j_call: TRBJ2-7; cdr3_aa: CASSLPGPGVYEQYF; cdr3_nt: TGTGCCAGCAGCTTACCCGGACCGGGAGTTTACGAGCAGTACTTC
d_call: -; v_call: TRBV11-2; clone_size: many; j_call: TRBJ1-5; cdr3_aa: CASSLAVTAPQHF; cdr3_nt: TGTGCCAGCAGCTTAGCGGTGACCGCTCCCCAGCATTTT
d_call: -; v_call: TRBV5-1; clone_size: few; j_call: TRBJ2-1; cdr3_aa: CASSLAVGAGVAYNEQFF; cdr3_nt: TGCGCCAGCAGCTTGGCCGTCGGGGCAGGGGTAGCCTACAATGAGCAGTTCTTC
d_call: -; v_call: TRBV7-9; clone_size: many; j_call: TRBJ2-1; cdr3_aa: CASTLVGNEQFF; cdr3_nt: TGTGCCAGCACCCTGGTGGGTAATGAGCAGTTCTTC
d_call: TRBD1; v_call: TRBV5-1; clone_size: few; j_call: TRBJ2-1; cdr3_aa: CASSGDSGYNEQFF; cdr3_nt: TGCGCCAGCAGCGGGGACAGCGGATACAATGAGCAGTTCTTC
d_call: -; v_call: TRBV9; clone_size: few; j_call: TRBJ2-7; cdr3_aa: CASSVDPSGGLGEQYF; cdr3_nt: TGTGCCAGCAGCGTAGATCCGAGCGGCGGTTTGGGCGAGCAGTACTTC
d_call: -; v_call: TRBV6-1; clone_size: -; j_call: TRBJ2-1; cdr3_aa: CASRTAQGAYNEQFF; cdr3_nt: TGTGCCAGCAGAACTGCACAGGGTGCCTACAATGAGCAGTTCTTC
d_call: TRBD1; v_call: TRBV6-2/TRBV6-3; clone_size: few; j_call: TRBJ1-5; cdr3_aa: CASSYSAGTAPNQPQHF; cdr3_nt: TGTGCCAGCAGTTACTCTGCTGGGACAGCCCCCAATCAGCCCCAGCATTTT
d_call: TRBD2; v_call: TRBV6-1; clone_size: -; j_call: TRBJ2-2; cdr3_aa: CAAKPGLAGGKNTGELFF; cdr3_nt: TGTGCCGCAAAGCCGGGACTAGCGGGGGGGAAGAACACCGGGGAGCTGTTTTTT
d_call: TRBD2; v_call: TRBV2; clone_size: many; j_call: TRBJ2-5; cdr3_aa: CASSGTSGLTQETQYF; cdr3_nt: TGTGCCAGCAGTGGTACTAGCGGACTAACCCAAGAGACCCAGTACTTC
d_call: TRBD1; v_call: TRBV6-1; clone_size: few; j_call: TRBJ1-1; cdr3_aa: CASSLTGAWTEAFF; cdr3_nt: TGTGCCAGCAGTCTTACAGGGGCGTGGACTGAAGCTTTCTTT
d_call: -; v_call: TRBV12-3/TRBV12-4; clone_size: many; j_call: TRBJ1-2; cdr3_aa: CASSPRDTFYGYTF; cdr3_nt: TGTGCCAGCAGTCCCCGTGACACCTTCTATGGCTACACCTTC
d_call: TRBD2; v_call: TRBV11-2; clone_size: many; j_call: TRBJ2-1; cdr3_aa: CASSLSGKYNEQFF; cdr3_nt: TGTGCCAGCAGCTTAAGCGGGAAGTACAATGAGCAGTTCTTC
d_call: TRBD2; v_call: TRBV30; clone_size: few; j_call: TRBJ2-1; cdr3_aa: CAWSAASGAYNEQFF; cdr3_nt: TGTGCCTGGAGCGCCGCTAGCGGGGCGTACAATGAGCAGTTCTTC
d_call: TRBD2; v_call: TRBV5-1; clone_size: -; j_call: TRBJ2-7; cdr3_aa: CASSPGGGRALYEQYF; cdr3_nt: TGCGCCAGCAGCCCCGGCGGCGGGAGGGCCCTCTACGAGCAGTACTTC
d_call: -; v_call: TRBV7-2; clone_size: -; j_call: TRBJ2-7; cdr3_aa: CASSLNPGSYEQYF; cdr3_nt: TGTGCCAGCAGCTTAAACCCTGGTAGCTACGAGCAGTACTTC
d_call: TRBD1; v_call: TRBV7-2; clone_size: many; j_call: TRBJ2-6; cdr3_aa: CASSLGGTVSGANVLTF; cdr3_nt: TGTGCCAGCAGCTTAGGGGGGACAGTCTCTGGGGCCAACGTCCTGACTTTC
d_call: -; v_call: TRBV19; clone_size: -; j_call: TRBJ2-1; cdr3_aa: CASKWGNEQFF; cdr3_nt: TGTGCCAGTAAGTGGGGGAATGAGCAGTTCTTC
d_call: TRBD1; v_call: TRBV30; clone_size: few; j_call: TRBJ1-2; cdr3_aa: CAWSPTGPFYGYTF; cdr3_nt: TGTGCCTGGAGTCCGACAGGGCCTTTCTATGGCTACACCTTC
d_call: -; v_call: TRBV10-3; clone_size: many; j_call: TRBJ2-6; cdr3_aa: CASRVAGANVLTF; cdr3_nt: TGTGCCAGTAGGGTAGCTGGGGCCAACGTCCTGACTTTC
d_call: TRBD1; v_call: TRBV4-3; clone_size: few; j_call: TRBJ2-1; cdr3_aa: CASSQATGVNNEQFF; cdr3_nt: TGCGCCAGCAGCCAAGCGACAGGGGTCAACAATGAGCAGTTCTTC
d_call: -; v_call: TRBV12-3/TRBV12-4; clone_size: many; j_call: TRBJ2-5; cdr3_aa: CASSLITGRQETQYF; cdr3_nt: TGTGCCAGCAGTTTAATCACAGGGCGTCAAGAGACCCAGTACTTC
d_call: -; v_call: TRBV29-1; clone_size: many; j_call: TRBJ2-1; cdr3_aa: CSVRTGANEQFF; cdr3_nt: TGCAGCGTTCGGACTGGGGCCAATGAGCAGTTCTTC
d_call: TRBD1; v_call: TRBV7-2; clone_size: -; j_call: TRBJ2-1; cdr3_aa: CASSLVGRAGGNEQFF; cdr3_nt: TGTGCCAGCAGCTTAGTCGGTAGGGCAGGGGGCAATGAGCAGTTCTTC